One sample yielded the 11 T cell receptor beta chains listed below, sequenced in a study of early stage breast cancer tumors. This table comes from immunoSEQ multiplex PCR, and its TCRdb copy is limited to in-frame clones, with some not included. The sample shows 50,000 to 75,000 clones, more than 60% of them seen only once. The material sequenced was blood. The receptors were gathered from a young adult with breast cancer.

The gene calls are TRBV29-1 and TRBJ2-7; 9 bases fit TRBD2. Germline V gives CDR1 SQVTM, CDR2 ANQGSEA. Losses at the gene ends were 4 bases for V and 6 bases for J; bases not matched to a gene: 16. The CDR3 is made up of 16 amino acids. Here the CDR3 DNA reads TGCAGCGTTGGTAGGGGGCAAGCGGGACTAGCTGTCGAGCAGTACTTC. Encoded protein: CSVGRGQAGLAVEQYF.

This rearrangement joins TRBV5-1 to TRBJ2-4; D is unresolved. Per the germline V gene, CDR1 is SGHRS and CDR2 is YFSETQ. Between the trimmed V and J ends, which lost 3 bases and 4 bases, there was a span of 11 bases. The CDR3 extends over 14 amino acids. CDR3 sequence (DNA): TGCGCCAGCAGCTCGAGAGACTTGAAAAACATTCAGTACTTC. Its protein product is CASSSRDLKNIQYF. Full variable domain (missing parts from reference TRBV5-1 and TRBJ2-4): KAGVTQTPRYLIKTRGQQVTLSCSPISGHRSVSWYQQTPGQGLQFLFEYFSETQRNKGNFPGRFSGRQFSNSRSEMNVSTLELGDSALYLCASSSRDLKNIQYFGAGTRLSVL.

The chain combines TRBV4-3 with TRBJ2-1; the D gene is possibly TRBD2 (6 bases). V lost 0 bases to trimming and J lost 3 bases, with 9 bases between them. Germline V lookup: CDR1 LGHNA, CDR2 YSLEER. This CDR3 region has 15 residues. The CDR3 reads CASSQDGGDYNEQFF. CDR3 in DNA: TGCGCCAGCAGCCAAGACGGGGGAGACTACAATGAGCAGTTCTTC.

V is TRBV12-5 and J is TRBJ1-2, with 8 bases aligning to TRBD1. There are 17 residues in the CDR3. Germline V CDR1 and CDR2: LGHNT, FRNRAP. V shed 0 bases and J 6 bases; nucleotides not matched to a gene: 12. The CDR3 DNA reads TGTGCTAGTGGTTTGGTAGGCGGGACAGGATCTATTGATGGCTACACCTTC. Translating it yields CASGLVGGTGSIDGYTF.

The chain recombines TRBV28 with TRBJ2-7, with 14 bases fitting TRBD2. In germline, CDR1 is MDHEN, CDR2 SYDVKM. The CDR3 has 15 amino acids. The V segment lost 5 bases and the J segment 5 bases; nucleotides outside the gene matches: 5. The CDR3 spells CASSKGTSGSHEQYF. The DNA for the CDR3 is TGTGCCAGCAGTAAGGGGACTAGCGGGAGTCACGAGCAGTACTTC.

This chain connects TRBV30 to TRBJ1-4; no firm D call. V was trimmed by 4 bases and J by 0 bases, leaving 6 bases between them. CDR1 is GTSNPN, CDR2 SVGIG, per germline (reference sequence). The CDR3 has 13 residues. CDR3 coding DNA: TGTGCCTGGACGGCTGCAACTAATGAAAAACTGTTTTTT. Translating gives CAWTAATNEKLFF.

The gene calls are TRBV5-4 and TRBJ2-7; D may be TRBD1 (5 bases). V lost 1 base, J lost 6 bases, and 8 bases lay in between. The CDR3 runs 12 residues. Germline assignment: CDR1 SGHNT and CDR2 YYREEE (reference sequence). The CDR3 is CASSLNQGEQYF. CDR3 sequence (DNA): TGTGCCAGCAGCTTGAACCAGGGCGAGCAGTACTTC.

The chain carries TRBV4-3 and TRBJ2-6; D gene uncertain. This CDR3 spans 16 amino acids. The ends were cut back, 0 bases at V and 0 bases at J, with 6 bases in the middle. Germline V gene sequence: CDR1 LGHNA, CDR2 YSLEER. The CDR3 DNA is TGCGCCAGCAGCCAAGACTCCAGCTCTGGGGCCAACGTCCTGACTTTC. It specifies CASSQDSSSGANVLTF.

This chain joins TRBV19 and TRBJ2-1; 9 bases line up with TRBD2. Germline assignment: CDR1 LNHDA and CDR2 SQIVND (reference sequence). V lost 3 bases and J lost 7; bases outside the gene matches: 13. CDR3 length: 17 residues. CDR3 sequence reads: CASSIRDGLAQRNEQFF. The CDR3 nucleotides read TGTGCCAGTAGTATCAGGGACGGACTAGCGCAACGGAATGAGCAGTTCTTC.

This chain links TRBV10-2 with TRBJ2-7; D gene uncertain. The CDR3 is 11 residues long. Trimming took off 6 bases at V and 7 bases at J, with 10 bases between the two ends. Germline loops: CDR1 WSHSY, CDR2 SAAADI. This CDR3 reads CASRALGEQYF. CDR3 nucleotides: TGCGCCAGCAGAGCCTTGGGAGAGCAGTACTTC.

V and J are TRBV11-3 and TRBJ2-1; TRBD2 might be the D (5 bases). Per germline, CDR1 SGHNT and CDR2 YENEEA. The CDR3 sequence is 16 residues long. V lost 5 bases, J lost 0 bases, and 14 bases lay in between. The CDR3 region is CASSPSWAGSYNEQFF. The CDR3 DNA follows: TGTGCCAGCAGCCCGTCGTGGGCGGGCTCCTACAATGAGCAGTTCTTC.